There are a few counts of the clone carrying this T cell receptor (beta chain). Its matching antigen is unknown. The library was made from cDNA and included unique molecular identifiers. TCRdb re-analysed the PCR reads in MiXCR, keeping a single row per CDR3 protein. This sample yields a few hundred thousand distinct CDR3 sequences, of which under 55% are seen a single time; 9.5% to 13% belongs to the top ten. This sample was taken from a study of post-analysis software for immune sequencing data. CDR3 size: 16 residues. CDR1 is SGHVS, CDR2 FQNEAQ, per germline. Trimming pared 4 bases from V and 6 bases from J, leaving 19 bases between. Findings and caveats of the study: When patients were compared with controls, a handful of TRBV segments were more frequent, TRBV5-6, TRBV5-1 and TRBV20-1 among them.

The TCR sequence derives from a girl between 10 and 17 years old with multiple sclerosis. Sequencing was performed on blood. V gene TRBV7-8 combines with J gene TRBJ1-5, with D possibly TRBD1 on 6 matching bases. The CDR3 is CASSSDTGAQGQPQHF. CDR3 DNA sequence: TGTGCCAGCAGCTCCGATACGGGGGCGCAAGGTCAGCCCCAGCATTTT.